Sequencing of this TCR beta chain was carried out in a study of identical twins (dated by TCRdb to 2016 to 2018). Concerning the study at large: To test whether fetal clonotypes persist, this study deep-sequenced TCR alpha and beta repertoires from monozygotic twins, from unrelated adults of various ages, and from cord blood. To rule out contamination, replicate twin experiments were performed at different times with different library preparation protocols.

Paper-wide results and their limitations: Because the same donors could not be followed over many years, the conclusions depended on cross-sectional statistical analysis. Abundant cord blood beta clonotypes carried fewer insertions; young adult naive repertoires showed a weaker similar trend, while memory repertoires showed none. In monozygotic twins, out-of-frame TCR alpha sharing was systematically underestimated by recombination models, although the models agreed with sharing between unrelated individuals. Zero-insertion analyses could be partly confounded by invariant T cells such as MAIT and iNKT, though diverse VJ usage argued against such confounding for most clonotypes. Out-of-frame TCR alpha sequences shared between twins showed an excess of low generation-probability sequences compared with coincidental sharing between unrelated individuals. In beta out-of-frame sequences, excess twin sharing was weaker, because having fewer shared sequences lowered the signal-to-noise ratio.

V was cut back by 4 bases and J by 2 bases, leaving a gap of 14 bases between them. Reading from cysteine to phenylalanine, the CDR3 counts 15 amino acids. Only the CDR3 DNA is retained, 45 bases long and in frame from the first base. The germline V gene supplies CDR1 SQVTM and CDR2 ANQGSEA. Library preparation employed 5' RACE. Sequencer: Illumina HiSeq 2000. A universal primer binding site was added through template switching, and the final cDNA carried a unique molecular identifier so that TCR cDNA molecules could be counted accurately. Specific primers in the conserved constant-segment region were used to synthesize first-strand cDNA for the TCR alpha and beta chains. To control for contamination, every cDNA library carried two barcodes: a SMART-Mk sample barcode plus Illumina barcodes. TruSeq adapter sequences, together with Illumina sample barcodes, were added in two successive PCR steps. The TCR alpha and beta cDNA libraries were sequenced on the Illumina HiSeq platform using custom primers. In the authors' own workflow: Raw reads were processed with MiGEC to extract unique molecular identifiers, and MiXCR was used to determine CDR3 positions. For each individual, recombination models were inferred using an EM algorithm with the repgenHMM and IGoR tools. Shared clonotypes were analyzed with the tcR package in R, and sharing was normalized by the product of cloneset sizes. Out-of-frame nonproductive sequences were analyzed to study raw recombination free of thymic and clonal selection effects. The public reads were quality trimmed at Q25 with fastp and then assembled into clones with MiXCR by TCRdb, keeping productive beta chains. Here each entry gathers all rows of one CDR3 protein and keeps the most common genes and DNA. These V and J calls are TCRdb output, not the study's own analysis. In all, the sample holds roughly 690,000 distinct CDR3 sequences, and roughly 6.2% of those were seen once. The ten largest clonotypes hold 1.5% to 2% of the sample.

This clonotype was detected ten times or more. It has no known antigen specificity. No base quality values were provided; no much bigger clone lies one nucleotide off. Only healthy Caucasian donors were included. Three unrelated non-twin adults were also sequenced: a male aged 18 to 30, a male aged 50 to 59 and a female aged 50 to 59. Using Miltenyi CD45RO+ enrichment and human naive T-cell isolation kits, memory (CD45RO+) and naive T cells were isolated from PBMC. The sequencing input was naive T cells sorted from blood. Read against the paper, the sample's cell subset or site label means: cells isolated with a human naive T-cell isolation kit. The receptor chain draws on TRBV29-1 and TRBJ2-2; matching of 5 bases hints at TRBD1 as the D gene. The origin of this receptor is a man between 18 and 29 years old in good health. The encoded CDR3 is CSVGVTGRNTGELFF. The nucleotides read TGCAGCGTTGGAGTAACAGGCCGAAACACCGGGGAGCTGTTTTTT.